This T cell receptor beta chain was recorded in a study of shared clonotypes between healthy human individuals. Trimming removed 3 bases from V and 4 bases from J, with 8 bases in between. Germline CDR1 MNHNS, CDR2 SASEGT. CDR3 length: 13 residues. Only in-frame clones appear in the TCRdb table, and some are missing; sequencing was by immunoSEQ multiplex PCR. The data hold more than 1 million clones, with more than 75% observed a single time. This receptor was obtained from a young man in good health. Some clones in this sample may be carry-over from other donors' samples. This sequence joins TRBV6-1 and TRBJ2-3; D is undetermined. Material: memory CD4+ T cells from PBMCs. The subset denotes: CD45RA-negative fraction. CDR3 bases: TGTGCCAGCAGTGATCCAGGAGCAGATACGCAGTATTTT. Translation gives CASSDPGADTQYF.